Shown below are 20 T cell receptor beta chains from a single sample sequenced in a study of blood T cell repertoires in COVID-19. Sequencing was performed with immunoSEQ multiplex PCR; in TCRdb, only in-frame clones are kept and a portion is missing. The data show around 130,000 clones, with about 76% seen just once and around 18% held by the top ten. Sequencing input: peripheral blood. The receptors come from a man older than 75 with acute or convalescent COVID-19.

In this sample, this clone turned up once. The chain uses TRBV5-4 and TRBJ2-1; 11 bases are shared with TRBD2. This CDR3 comprises 13 residues. Looked up from germline, CDR1 is SGHNT and CDR2 is YYREEE (reference sequence). Trimming took 7 bases from V and 6 from J; bases not matched to a gene: 3. CDR3 nucleotide sequence: TGTGCCAGCCGACTAGCGGGGTCCAATGAGCAGTTCTTC. Its protein is CASRLAGSNEQFF.

The chain employs TRBV3-1 (or the pseudogene TRBV3-2) and TRBJ1-4, with TRBD1 as a possible D gene (6 bases). V lost 4 bases to trimming and J lost 5 bases, with 11 bases between them. CDR3 length: 14 amino acids. Germline V CDR1 and CDR2: LGHDT, YNNKEL (reference sequence). The CDR3, as DNA: TGTGCCAGCAGCCGCGCGGGGGCCAATGAAAAACTGTTTTTT. Protein: CASSRAGANEKLFF.

V gene TRBV5-1 combines with J gene TRBJ2-5, with 11 bases matching TRBD2. In germline, CDR1 is SGHRS, CDR2 YFSETQ. The CDR3 runs to 19 residues. The V gene end was trimmed by 0 bases and the J gene end by 5 bases; junction bases not matched to a gene: 15. CDR3 residues: CASSLAATSGGEVWETQYF. Here the CDR3 DNA reads TGCGCCAGCAGCTTGGCCGCTACTAGCGGGGGAGAGGTGTGGGAGACCCAGTACTTC.

The rearrangement links TRBV18 to TRBJ1-6, with TRBD1 identical over 8 bases. This CDR3 has 16 amino acids. The germline V gene has CDR1 KGHSH and CDR2 LQKENI. The junction had 10 bases not matched to a gene; V was cut back by 4 bases and J by 8 bases. CDR3 DNA sequence: TGTGCCAGCTCACAATCCGGGACAGGTAACGATTCACCCCTCCACTTT. Protein product: CASSQSGTGNDSPLHF. The complete variable domain, with remaining parts taken from reference TRBV18 and TRBJ1-6, reads NAGVMQNPRHLVRRRGQEARLRCSPMKGHSHVYWYRQLPEEGLKFMVYLQKENIIDESGMPKERFSAEFPKEGPSILRIQQVVRGDSAAYFCASSQSGTGNDSPLHFGNGTRLTVT.

This clone was seen more than once but under ten times. V usage is TRBV20-1 and J usage is TRBJ1-5; 8 bases are a match to TRBD1. The germline V gene encodes CDR1 DFQATT and CDR2 SNEGSKA (reference sequence). The length of the CDR3 is 15 residues. V shed 3 bases, J shed 2 bases, and the junction held 6 bases outside the gene matches. The CDR3 DNA reads as TGCAGTGCTAGTCAGGGGGCGGGCGGCAATCAGCCCCAGCATTTT. Amino acid sequence: CSASQGAGGNQPQHF.

V usage is TRBV6-1 and J usage is TRBJ1-3; the D gene is possibly TRBD1 (6 bases). Trimming removed 2 bases from V and 0 bases from J, with 8 bases in between. CDR3 length: 15 residues. CDR1 and CDR2 from the germline V gene are MNHNS and SASEGT. The CDR3 is CASSERGGSGNTIYF. CDR3 nucleotides: TGTGCCAGCAGTGAAAGGGGGGGCTCTGGAAACACCATATATTTT.

V and J are TRBV5-1 and TRBJ1-1; TRBD1 matches 7 bases. The V segment lost 4 bases and the J segment 6 bases; nucleotides outside the gene matches: 12. CDR3 length: 15 amino acids. CDR1 and CDR2 from the germline V gene are SGHRS and YFSETQ. The CDR3 loop reads CASSVTAGGRAEAFF. CDR3 DNA sequence: TGCGCCAGCAGCGTGACCGCAGGGGGAAGGGCTGAAGCTTTCTTT.

This chain connects TRBV11-2 to TRBJ1-4; 7 bases match TRBD1. This CDR3 region has 15 residues. V was pared by 5 bases and J by 8 bases, with 11 bases of the junction left unmatched. CDR1 is SGHAT, CDR2 FQNNGV, per germline. The CDR3 here is CASSRLRDREEKLFF. DNA for the CDR3: TGTGCCAGCAGCCGCCTTCGAGACAGGGAAGAAAAACTGTTTTTT.

CDR3: CASSLEPGAEAFF. CDR3 nucleotides: TGTGCCAGCAGCTTAGAACCAGGCGCTGAAGCTTTCTTT. The V and J genes are TRBV11-2 and TRBJ1-1; D gene ambiguous. The length of the CDR3 is 13 residues. Looked up from germline, CDR1 is SGHAT and CDR2 is FQNNGV. V was cut by 0 bases and J by 6 bases, with 8 bases left in between.

The chain combines TRBV18 with TRBJ1-1; D gene unclear. Deletions cut 6 bases from V and 0 bases from J, with 11 bases between. CDR3 length: 14 residues. Germline lookup yields CDR1 KGHSH and CDR2 LQKENI. The CDR3 protein is CASSSGGVNTEAFF. The DNA for the CDR3 is TGTGCCAGCTCCAGCGGCGGAGTGAACACTGAAGCTTTCTTT.

J is TRBJ1-1 and V is TRBV19; 8 bases align to TRBD1. The V gene's germline CDR1 is LNHDA and CDR2 SQIVND (reference sequence). Trimming at V came to 5 bases and at J to 4 bases, leaving 21 bases not matched to a gene. This CDR3 spans 19 amino acids. The CDR3 sequence is CASSDISQKVAGGITEAFF. DNA of the CDR3: TGTGCCAGTAGTGACATAAGTCAGAAGGTTGCAGGGGGCATCACTGAAGCTTTCTTT.

J is TRBJ1-6 and V is TRBV2; the D gene is possibly TRBD1 (5 bases). Between the trimmed V and J ends, which lost 0 bases and 1 base, there was a span of 7 bases. This CDR3 has 16 amino acids. The germline V gene encodes CDR1 SNHLY and CDR2 FYNNEI. The CDR3 sequence is CASSEAQGSYNSPLHF. The CDR3 DNA reads TGTGCCAGCAGTGAAGCGCAGGGATCCTATAATTCACCCCTCCACTTT. Full variable domain (rest looked up from reference TRBV2 and TRBJ1-6): EPEVTQTPSHQVTQMGQEVILRCVPISNHLYFYWYRQILGQKVEFLVSFYNNEISEKSEIFDDQFSVERPDGSNFTLKIRSTKLEDSAMYFCASSEAQGSYNSPLHFGNGTRLTVT.

This clone appeared once. The chain carries TRBV7-2 and TRBJ1-5, with 10 bases identical to TRBD1. The length of the CDR3 is 15 residues. V trimming: 3 bases; J trimming: 6 bases; junction bases outside the gene matches: 5. Germline CDR1 is SGHTA and CDR2 is FQGNSA. The CDR3 bases are TGTGCCAGCAGCTTGGGACAGGGGATCGGTCAGCCCCAGCATTTT. Translated: CASSLGQGIGQPQHF. The full variable domain, completed using reference TRBV7-2 and TRBJ1-5, is GAGVSQSPSNKVTEKGKDVELRCDPISGHTALYWYRQSLGQGLEFLIYFQGNSAPDKSGLPSDRFSAERTGGSVSTLTIQRTQQEDSAVYLCASSLGQGIGQPQHFGDGTRLSIL.

This rearrangement joins TRBV7-2 to TRBJ2-1; D remains unclear. V was trimmed by 0 bases and J by 2 bases, leaving 14 bases between them. CDR1 and CDR2 (germline): SGHTA, FQGNSA. The CDR3 spans 17 residues. The CDR3 reads CASSLAASARTYNEQFF. CDR3 bases: TGTGCCAGCAGCTTAGCGGCGAGCGCCCGAACCTACAATGAGCAGTTCTTC.

In the case of this clone: One end of the junction does not line up with germline, which may come from a read error. V usage is TRBV7-7 and J usage is TRBJ2-5; the D gene is possibly TRBD2 (7 bases). CDR3 length: 14 amino acids. CDR1 and CDR2 (germline): SSHAT, FNYEAQ (reference sequence). CDR3 sequence (DNA): TGTGCTAGCAGCCGGATAGGGGGGGCGGGGACCCAGTACTTC. Its translation: CASSRIGGAGTQYF.

Many counts were recorded for this clone. The chain links TRBV6-2 or TRBV6-3 to TRBJ2-1; 9 bases are a match to TRBD1. CDR3 length: 16 amino acids. Germline V CDR1 and CDR2: MNHEY, SVGEGT. The V and J ends lost 4 bases and 6 bases, in that order; junction bases with no gene match: 10. The CDR3 loop reads CASSFNRDRAFNEQFF. In DNA, the CDR3 is TGTGCCAGCAGTTTTAACCGGGACAGGGCCTTCAATGAGCAGTTCTTC.

This sequence joins TRBV3-1 (or the pseudogene TRBV3-2) and TRBJ1-1, with a tentative D call TRBD1 (5 bases). The CDR3 totals 14 residues. CDR1 is LGHDT and CDR2 is YNNKEL in the germline V gene (reference sequence). With 0 bases removed from V and 1 base from J, the gap between germline ends came to 6 bases. CDR3 loop: CASSQEGQNTEAFF. The CDR3 nucleotides are TGTGCCAGCAGCCAAGAAGGACAGAACACTGAAGCTTTCTTT.

This chain links TRBV18 with TRBJ2-3; TRBD1 aligns across 10 bases. J was trimmed by 3 bases and V by 0 bases; bases with no gene match: 6. The CDR3 is made up of 17 amino acids. Germline V gives CDR1 KGHSH, CDR2 LQKENI. The DNA for the CDR3 is TGTGCCAGCTCACCACCGAGGGGACAGGGGAGGACAGATACGCAGTATTTT. Its translation is CASSPPRGQGRTDTQYF.

This clone showed up just once. The chain employs TRBV5-6 and TRBJ2-3, with 7 positions matching TRBD1. The CDR3 extends over 13 amino acids. Germline assignment: CDR1 SGHDT and CDR2 YYEEEE. Trimming took 2 bases from V and 14 from J; bases not matched to a gene: 11. The CDR3 loop is CASSFLRQGMRYF. As DNA, the CDR3 is TGTGCCAGCAGCTTCTTAAGACAGGGCATGCGGTATTTT.

This clone has a handful of counts. The V gene is TRBV6-5, the J gene TRBJ1-1; TRBD1 aligns across 8 bases. The trim removed 0 bases at V and 4 bases at J, leaving 4 bases unmatched. Looked up from germline, CDR1 is MNHEY and CDR2 is SVGAGI. This CDR3 contains 15 residues. The CDR3 region has the DNA TGTGCCAGCAGTTACTCGACAGGGGAGGGCACTGAAGCTTTCTTT. This sequence encodes CASSYSTGEGTEAFF.